This T cell receptor beta chain was obtained from a study of T cells after posttransplantation cyclophosphamide (dated by TCRdb to 2015 to 2016). Context from the whole study: T cell repertoire reconstitution was tracked by TRB sequencing after myeloablative bone marrow transplantation in which posttransplantation cyclophosphamide was used as GVHD prophylaxis. TRB sequencing was performed on blood from all 35 or so PTCy patients with 1-year posttransplant specimens. Public TRB sequences were searched against a database of over 3,500 sequences associated with responses to pathogens, tumor antigens, self-antigens and alloantigens. Samples from approximately 37 PTCy-treated patients, along with samples from 16 of their related bone marrow donors, underwent antigen receptor sequencing. TRB sequencing was also done on up to 3 additional blood samples from 2 to 5.2 years after transplant in 3 patients, and on pretransplant blood from several patients. Because TRA and TRB clonality correlated tightly in about 9 samples, the subsequent TCR analyses were limited to TRB only.

Points on this clone: The antigen it binds to is not known. Per-base quality was not reported, and no clone a single base away is much larger than it.

The CDR3 contains 15 residues, cysteine and phenylalanine counted. Here the CDR3 DNA is all that survives: 45 bases in frame from base 1. CDR1 and CDR2 were assigned from the germline V gene as SGHRS and YFSETQ. The V end gives up 5 bases and the J end 5 bases, leaving 13 bases in the junction not matched to a gene. Genomic DNA was used for TRB sequencing, which was performed with the immunoSEQ assay at survey resolution or with the hsTCRB kit. As for the original processing: The immunoSEQ software handled initial read processing, and the LymphoSeq R package was used for repertoire analyses. Clonality was computed as 1 minus normalized Shannon entropy; Gini coefficient was also calculated for each TRB dataset. To infer phenotypes in unsorted samples, TRB sequences from sorted subsets of the recipient or donor were mapped onto unsorted samples from the same recipient. TCRdb limited this immuneACCESS table to in-frame rearrangements with V and J called. A share of clones is missing; checked studies link under half to unresolved V genes, and the rest is unexplained. That table furnishes V, J and clone size, whereas the DNA furnished D and trimming. The sample yields some 9,700 clones; roughly 85% were counted once. The ten largest clones add up to roughly 14% of the sample.

The treatment or condition tag for this specimen amounts to: high-dose cyclophosphamide on days +3 and +4 as single-agent GVHD prophylaxis. Busulfan and fludarabine conditioning, a related or unrelated marrow graft, and cyclophosphamide on days +3 and +4 were given to PTCy patients. The PTCy-treated patients were enrolled in a prospective multi-institutional clinical trial. Mononuclear cells from peripheral blood and bone marrow were separated by Ficoll-Hypaque density centrifugation and then cryopreserved. What the work shows at the level of the full study, not this receptor alone: The TRB repertoires of T cells infiltrating skin or GI tract showed only limited overlap with the TRB repertoires of T cells in blood. Across the approximately 47 patients, TRB clonality was highly associated with recipient CMV seropositivity and CMV reactivation, and diversity with PTCy was similar to that in the CNI/methotrexate controls. Donor-recipient similarity was low at 1-2 months but rose over the first year, and later blood repertoires were often dominated by donor CD8+ memory clones.

This receptor chain uses TRBV5-1 and TRBJ2-7; 7 bases in between match TRBD1. This TCR was sampled from a female patient in her forties who received an allogeneic stem cell transplant from a related donor, was CMV-positive, and had no GVHD. In patients who had a transplant, some T cells may come from the graft donor. This sample comprised PBMCs, obtained roughly 2,000 days after a stem cell transplant with posttransplant cyclophosphamide. The CDR3 is CASRTNDRVIDEQYF. The nucleotide sequence is TGCGCCAGCAGGACAAATGACAGGGTAATAGACGAGCAGTACTTC.